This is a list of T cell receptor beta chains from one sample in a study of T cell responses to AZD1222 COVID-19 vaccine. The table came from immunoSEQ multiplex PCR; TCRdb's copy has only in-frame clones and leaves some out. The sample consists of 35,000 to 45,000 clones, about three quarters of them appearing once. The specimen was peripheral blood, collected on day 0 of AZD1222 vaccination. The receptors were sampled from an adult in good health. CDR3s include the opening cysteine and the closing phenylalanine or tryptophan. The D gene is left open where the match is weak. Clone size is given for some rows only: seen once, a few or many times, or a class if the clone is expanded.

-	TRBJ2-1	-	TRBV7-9	CASSLVSPRGGNEQFF	TGTGCCAGCAGCTTAGTTTCACCTCGGGGTGGGAATGAGCAGTTCTTC
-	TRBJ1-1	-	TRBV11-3	CASSLEEWNREYTEAFF	TGTGCCAGCAGCTTAGAAGAGTGGAACAGGGAATACACTGAAGCTTTCTTT
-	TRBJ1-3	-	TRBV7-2	CASSLIQGGLSGNTIYF	TGTGCCAGCAGCTTAATCCAAGGGGGACTATCTGGAAACACCATATATTTT
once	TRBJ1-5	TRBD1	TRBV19	CASKDRGNQPQHF	TGTGCCAGTAAGGACAGGGGAAATCAGCCCCAGCATTTT
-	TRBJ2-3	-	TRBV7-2	CASSLVPGTDTQYF	TGTGCCAGCAGCTTAGTACCAGGGACAGATACGCAGTATTTT
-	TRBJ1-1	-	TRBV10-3	CAISDQGGTEAFF	TGTGCCATCAGTGATCAGGGTGGCACTGAAGCTTTCTTT
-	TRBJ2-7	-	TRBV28	CASGIYEQYF	TGTGCCAGCGGGATCTACGAGCAGTACTTC
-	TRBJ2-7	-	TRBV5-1	CASSFGAGYLDEQYF	TGCGCCAGCAGCTTCGGGGCTGGCTATCTAGACGAGCAGTACTTC
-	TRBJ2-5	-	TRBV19	CASSVLRSETQYF	TGTGCCAGTAGTGTCTTGCGGTCGGAGACCCAGTACTTC
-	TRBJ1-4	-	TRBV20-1	CSASQGLAGGLFF	TGCAGTGCAAGTCAAGGGCTAGCGGGGGGACTGTTTTTT
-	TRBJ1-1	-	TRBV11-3	CASSFNDRTEAFF	TGTGCCAGCAGCTTTAACGACCGCACTGAAGCTTTCTTT
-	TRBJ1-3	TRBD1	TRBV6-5	CASSSTGGSGNTIYF	TGTGCCAGCAGCTCGACAGGGGGCTCTGGAAACACCATATATTTT
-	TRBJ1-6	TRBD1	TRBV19	CASSRTGPNSPLHF	TGTGCCAGTAGCCGGACAGGGCCGAATTCACCCCTCCACTTT
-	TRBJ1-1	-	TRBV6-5	CASSPPQNTEAFF	TGTGCCAGCAGCCCCCCACAGAACACTGAAGCTTTCTTT
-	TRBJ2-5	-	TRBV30	CAWSSGIEGETQYF	TGTGCCTGGAGTTCAGGGATCGAGGGAGAGACCCAGTACTTC
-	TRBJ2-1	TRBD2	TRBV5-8	CASSLMATSGGSEQFF	TGTGCCAGCAGCTTGATGGCGACTAGCGGGGGCAGTGAGCAGTTCTTC
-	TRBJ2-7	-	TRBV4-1	CASSQDPWPRQSFYEQYF	TGCGCCAGCAGCCAAGATCCGTGGCCGAGACAGAGCTTCTACGAGCAGTACTTC
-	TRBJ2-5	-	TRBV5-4	CASSPRGFQETQYF	TGTGCCAGCAGCCCCCGGGGCTTCCAAGAGACCCAGTACTTC
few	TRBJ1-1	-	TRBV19	CASTLSSVGTEAFF	TGTGCCAGTACCCTATCCAGCGTCGGGACTGAAGCTTTCTTT
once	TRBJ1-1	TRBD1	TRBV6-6	CASRQTGMNTEAFF	TGTGCCAGCAGGCAGACAGGGATGAACACTGAAGCTTTCTTT
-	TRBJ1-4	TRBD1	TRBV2	CASSAGQGRGEKLFF	TGTGCCAGCAGCGCTGGACAGGGACGGGGTGAAAAACTGTTTTTT
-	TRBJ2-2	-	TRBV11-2	CASTRERVGELFF	TGTGCCAGCACCAGAGAAAGGGTCGGGGAGCTGTTTTTT
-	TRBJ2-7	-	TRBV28	CASNGQTSSYEQYF	TGTGCCAGCAATGGGCAGACGAGCTCCTACGAGCAGTACTTC
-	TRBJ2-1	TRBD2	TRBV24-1	CATSDSSPQRGGRDEQFF	TGTGCCACCAGTGATTCCTCACCTCAGCGGGGGGGCCGGGATGAGCAGTTCTTC
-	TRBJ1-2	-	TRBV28	CASSSSPLNYGYTF	TGTGCCAGCAGCTCTTCTCCATTGAACTATGGCTACACCTTC
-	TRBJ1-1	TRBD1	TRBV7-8	CASSFGTGQTEAFF	TGTGCCAGCAGCTTCGGGACAGGGCAAACTGAAGCTTTCTTT
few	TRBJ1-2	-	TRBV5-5	CASSPGQRSPGNYGYTF	TGTGCCAGCAGCCCCGGACAGCGGAGCCCCGGGAACTATGGCTACACCTTC
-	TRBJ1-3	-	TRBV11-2	CASSSPAKRGNTIYF	TGTGCCAGCAGCTCCCCCGCAAAGAGAGGAAACACCATATATTTT
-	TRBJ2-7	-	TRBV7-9	CASSFGVNEQYF	TGTGCCAGCAGCTTCGGGGTTAACGAGCAGTACTTC
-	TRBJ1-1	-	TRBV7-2	CASSFPESYTEAFF	TGTGCCAGCAGCTTTCCAGAATCATACACTGAAGCTTTCTTT
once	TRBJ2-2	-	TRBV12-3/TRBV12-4	CASRYTGELFF	TGTGCCAGCAGATACACCGGGGAGCTGTTTTTT
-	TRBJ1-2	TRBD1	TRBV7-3	CASSSGTGALGGYGYTF	TGTGCCAGCAGCTCTGGGACAGGCGCGCTCGGAGGCTATGGCTACACCTTC
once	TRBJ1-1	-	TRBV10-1	CASSRGTEAFF	TGCGCCAGCAGCAGGGGCACTGAAGCTTTCTTT
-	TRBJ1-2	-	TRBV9	CASSVTGTLYGYTF	TGTGCCAGCAGCGTAACCGGGACCCTCTATGGCTACACCTTC
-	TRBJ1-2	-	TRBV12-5	CASGLVSGYGYTF	TGTGCTAGTGGTTTGGTATCAGGCTATGGCTACACCTTC
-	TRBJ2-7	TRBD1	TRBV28	CASSPLDRAGGGRPKSSYEQYF	TGTGCCAGCAGTCCCTTGGACAGGGCTGGTGGGGGCCGGCCGAAAAGCTCCTACGAGCAGTACTTC
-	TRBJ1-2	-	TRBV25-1	CASSSWDRYGYTF	TGTGCCAGCAGTTCTTGGGATCGGTATGGCTACACCTTC
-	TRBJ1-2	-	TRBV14	CASSQVGGLGYTF	TGTGCCAGCAGCCAAGTTGGGGGGCTAGGCTACACCTTC
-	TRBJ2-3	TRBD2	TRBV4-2	CASSLRGGLTDTQYF	TGTGCCAGCAGCCTACGGGGGGGTCTGACAGATACGCAGTATTTT
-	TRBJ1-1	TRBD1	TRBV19	CASSTDRAATEAFF	TGTGCCAGTAGTACTGACAGGGCGGCCACTGAAGCTTTCTTT
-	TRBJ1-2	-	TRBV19	CASSPSPGDRYGYTF	TGTGCCAGTAGTCCGTCGCCAGGGGACCGTTATGGCTACACCTTC
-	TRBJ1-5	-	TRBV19	CASSILDRNQPQHF	TGTGCCAGTAGTATCCTTGACAGAAATCAGCCCCAGCATTTT
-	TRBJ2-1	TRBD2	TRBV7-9	CASSRTSGYNEQFF	TGTGCCAGCAGCCGGACTAGCGGCTACAATGAGCAGTTCTTC
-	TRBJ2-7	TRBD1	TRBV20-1	CSASWGQGPPSSYEQYF	TGCAGTGCTAGTTGGGGACAGGGACCGCCCAGCTCCTACGAGCAGTACTTC
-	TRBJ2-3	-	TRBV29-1	CSVAVKVTDTQYF	TGCAGCGTTGCTGTAAAAGTCACAGATACGCAGTATTTT
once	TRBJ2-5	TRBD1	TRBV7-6	CASSGSGTVTETQYF	TGTGCCAGCAGCGGTTCCGGGACAGTCACCGAGACCCAGTACTTC
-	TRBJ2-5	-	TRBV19	CASSIGGGRGETQYF	TGTGCCAGTAGTATAGGTGGGGGTCGCGGAGAGACCCAGTACTTC
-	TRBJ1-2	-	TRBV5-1	CASRSSGGTNYGYTF	TGCGCCAGCAGGTCGTCGGGGGGAACGAACTATGGCTACACCTTC
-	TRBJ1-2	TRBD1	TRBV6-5	CATQLQGNHIYGYTF	TGTGCCACCCAATTACAGGGGAATCATATTTATGGCTACACCTTC
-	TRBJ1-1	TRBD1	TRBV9	CASSTTGGETEAFF	TGTGCCAGCAGCACGACAGGGGGGGAGACTGAAGCTTTCTTT
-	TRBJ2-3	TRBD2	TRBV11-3	CASSLFGGAADTQYF	TGTGCCAGCAGCCTTTTCGGGGGGGCCGCAGATACGCAGTATTTT